Listed below are T cell receptor beta chains from one sample, sequenced in a study of Ad26.COV2.S vaccination and SARS-CoV-2 variants. Measured with immunoSEQ multiplex PCR; TCRdb has only the in-frame clones, and not every one. The profile shows 300,000 to 450,000 clones, roughly nine tenths of them singletons. The input for sequencing was peripheral blood, taken after recovery from COVID-19. All receptors derive from a human donor who had recovered from COVID-19. The conserved cysteine and the conserved F or W are not part of the CDR3 here. For some rows the clone size is stated as once, few or many, or as a class when expanded; others skip it.

cdr3_aa j_call clone_size v_call cdr3_length
ATSNTRRVRRATYEQY TRBJ2-7 - TRBV15 16
ASSYRGIQPQH TRBJ1-5 few TRBV6-2/TRBV6-3 11
ASSEVRGRTDTQY TRBJ2-3 - TRBV10-1 13
ASSQEGRASAEAF TRBJ1-1 - TRBV3-1/TRBV3-2 13
ASSLVQVDPET TRBJ1-2 - TRBV5-8 11
ASSVEGGRSDTQY TRBJ2-3 - TRBV9 13
SASVTYTGQRTNTEAF TRBJ1-1 few TRBV20-1 16
ASSKARNQPQH TRBJ1-5 - TRBV21-1 11
ASSFDQGARETQY TRBJ2-5 - TRBV5-4 13
ASSPVQVGIQY TRBJ2-4 - TRBV12-3/TRBV12-4 11
ASSPQGVGNTIY TRBJ1-3 - TRBV6-5 12
ASRRDSDFGYT TRBJ1-2 - TRBV3-1/TRBV3-2 11
ASSWGGTGKDQPQH TRBJ1-5 - TRBV5-8 14
ASSPIPGTGNTIY TRBJ1-3 - TRBV18 13
ASSLGVMNTEAF TRBJ1-1 few TRBV5-4 12
ASSDQGTNTGELF TRBJ2-2 few TRBV10-1 13
ASSSSPGNSYT TRBJ1-2 - TRBV19 11
ASSLAGGWIS TRBJ1-2 - TRBV7-9 10
ASSTTGVSEKLF TRBJ1-4 - TRBV7-8 12
ASSLVLGQGKETQY TRBJ2-5 - TRBV7-8 14
AISARAGANVLT TRBJ2-6 - TRBV10-3 12
ASSAGGTGGETQY TRBJ2-5 - TRBV9 13
ASSPMNSGNTIY TRBJ1-3 - TRBV3-1/TRBV3-2 12
ASSPGNTYEQY TRBJ2-7 - TRBV6-5 11
ASSLVPSGGPPGFYEQY TRBJ2-7 - TRBV5-4 17
ASRAGTSGTEQF TRBJ2-1 - TRBV6-5 12
ATSAGTSNQPQH TRBJ1-5 - TRBV24-1 12
ASSSTAQSMVGSGYT TRBJ1-2 - TRBV5-1 15
AITGQGNSGNTIY TRBJ1-3 - TRBV10-3 13
ASSVLLEAAGELF TRBJ2-2 - TRBV9 13
TSSEGTRRSGEQY TRBJ2-7 - TRBV6-1 13
ASSAGGTNYGYT TRBJ1-2 - TRBV5-4 12